The rows below give T cell receptor beta chains drawn from one sample of a study of post-analysis software for immune sequencing data. Each CDR3 protein gets one entry after TCRdb re-called the PCR reads with MiXCR. The table lists 740,000 or so distinct CDR3 sequences, roughly 58% of them singletons, with approximately 4.4% in the top ten. Sequences were obtained from blood. These receptors all stem from a girl aged 10 to 17 with multiple sclerosis. Both conserved end residues are part of each CDR3. Fields, in order: V gene, clone size, D gene, J gene, CDR3 DNA, CDR3 protein. D genes are given only for firm matches. Clone sizes are given selectively: once, few, many, or a class where the clone is expanded.

V gene: TRBV11-2
clone size: few
D gene: .
J gene: TRBJ2-2
CDR3 DNA: TGTGCCAGCAGCTTTATTCACCGGTCCACCGGGGAGCTGTTTTTT
CDR3 protein: CASSFIHRSTGELFF

V gene: TRBV6-5
clone size: .
D gene: TRBD2
J gene: TRBJ2-3
CDR3 DNA: TGTGCCAGCAGTTACTCGTCCCCCCGGCTAGCGGGAGGGCCAGATACGCAGTATTTT
CDR3 protein: CASSYSSPRLAGGPDTQYF

V gene: TRBV20-1
clone size: few
D gene: TRBD2
J gene: TRBJ2-3
CDR3 DNA: TGCAGTGCTCCCGGACTAGCGCCAGATACGCAGTATTTT
CDR3 protein: CSAPGLAPDTQYF

V gene: TRBV5-1
clone size: .
D gene: .
J gene: TRBJ2-5
CDR3 DNA: TGCGCCAGCAGCTCAACGACAGGACAAGAGACCCAGTACTTC
CDR3 protein: CASSSTTGQETQYF

V gene: TRBV20-1
clone size: .
D gene: .
J gene: TRBJ2-1
CDR3 DNA: TGCAGTGCTAGTGCAGCCCAGAAGGGCTCCTACAATGAGCAGTTCTTC
CDR3 protein: CSASAAQKGSYNEQFF

V gene: TRBV21-1
clone size: .
D gene: .
J gene: TRBJ2-1
CDR3 DNA: TGTGCCAACCACCTGGGGAATGAGCAGTTCTTC
CDR3 protein: CANHLGNEQFF

V gene: TRBV14
clone size: .
D gene: .
J gene: TRBJ2-5
CDR3 DNA: TGTGCCAGCAGCCAAAGCCGCGGGCAAGAGACCCAGTACTTC
CDR3 protein: CASSQSRGQETQYF

V gene: TRBV5-1
clone size: .
D gene: .
J gene: TRBJ2-5
CDR3 DNA: TGCGCCAGCAGCTTGGTCGCGGCTAGCGAAGAGACCCAGTACTTC
CDR3 protein: CASSLVAASEETQYF

V gene: TRBV9
clone size: .
D gene: .
J gene: TRBJ2-7
CDR3 DNA: TGTGCCAGCAGCGTAGGGCCCAGACGCTCCTACGAGCAGTACTTC
CDR3 protein: CASSVGPRRSYEQYF

V gene: TRBV29-1
clone size: few
D gene: .
J gene: TRBJ2-5
CDR3 DNA: TGCAGCGTCCTCCCCGTTCCAGGGAGGGAGACCCAGTACTTC
CDR3 protein: CSVLPVPGRETQYF

V gene: TRBV10-3
clone size: .
D gene: TRBD1
J gene: TRBJ1-2
CDR3 DNA: TGTGCCATCAGGACAGGGGGCGAGGATGGCTACACCTTC
CDR3 protein: CAIRTGGEDGYTF

V gene: TRBV20-1
clone size: .
D gene: .
J gene: TRBJ2-5
CDR3 DNA: TGCAGTGCTAGAGTAGGGGCGGAGACCCAGTACTTC
CDR3 protein: CSARVGAETQYF

V gene: TRBV6-5
clone size: .
D gene: TRBD2
J gene: TRBJ2-5
CDR3 DNA: TGTGCCAGCAGTTACTCGAGCTGGGACTACGGGGAGACCCAGTACTTC
CDR3 protein: CASSYSSWDYGETQYF

V gene: TRBV4-1
clone size: few
D gene: TRBD1
J gene: TRBJ1-2
CDR3 DNA: TGCGCCAGCAGCCAATCTAACCAGGGGGCGGATGGCTACACCTTC
CDR3 protein: CASSQSNQGADGYTF

V gene: TRBV18
clone size: .
D gene: TRBD1
J gene: TRBJ1-2
CDR3 DNA: TGTGCCAGCTCACCACCGAGGGCCCCAGGGGGTGCGAGTGGCTACACCTTC
CDR3 protein: CASSPPRAPGGASGYTF

V gene: TRBV5-5
clone size: .
D gene: TRBD1
J gene: TRBJ1-1
CDR3 DNA: TGTGCCAGCAGCCATCGGGGACAGATGAACACTGAAGCTTTCTTT
CDR3 protein: CASSHRGQMNTEAFF

V gene: TRBV5-1
clone size: .
D gene: .
J gene: TRBJ1-6
CDR3 DNA: TGCGCCAGCAGCTCGGGCCAGATTAATTCACCCCTCCACTTT
CDR3 protein: CASSSGQINSPLHF

V gene: TRBV7-2
clone size: .
D gene: .
J gene: TRBJ2-7
CDR3 DNA: TGCGCCAGCAGCTCGCCGCATCGGAGGGCACTTCCCGAGCAGTACTTC
CDR3 protein: CASSSPHRRALPEQYF

V gene: TRBV27
clone size: .
D gene: .
J gene: TRBJ2-4
CDR3 DNA: TGTGCCAGCAGTTTATATGGCAAAAACATTCAGTACTTC
CDR3 protein: CASSLYGKNIQYF

V gene: TRBV20-1
clone size: once
D gene: .
J gene: TRBJ1-6
CDR3 DNA: TGCAGTGCCCGTGGCGGGGGCGGAAACTCCATAGGCTCACCCCTCCACTTT
CDR3 protein: CSARGGGGNSIGSPLHF

V gene: TRBV5-1
clone size: .
D gene: .
J gene: TRBJ1-1
CDR3 DNA: TGCGCCAGCAGCTTGGATGGATTCCCCACTGAAGCTTTCTTT
CDR3 protein: CASSLDGFPTEAFF

V gene: TRBV7-9
clone size: .
D gene: .
J gene: TRBJ1-1
CDR3 DNA: TGTGCCAGCAGCGAAAGAGGGGCGGCTGAAGCTTTCTTT
CDR3 protein: CASSERGAAEAFF

V gene: TRBV21-1
clone size: once
D gene: .
J gene: TRBJ2-6
CDR3 DNA: TGTGCCAGCAGCACTCTATGGGACAGGGGCGGCGTCCTGACTTTC
CDR3 protein: CASSTLWDRGGVLTF

V gene: TRBV12-5
clone size: .
D gene: .
J gene: TRBJ2-7
CDR3 DNA: TGTGCTAGTGGCCCACCGAACAAAGGGGCCTCCTACGAGCAGTACTTC
CDR3 protein: CASGPPNKGASYEQYF

V gene: TRBV20-1
clone size: .
D gene: TRBD2
J gene: TRBJ2-1
CDR3 DNA: TGCAGTGGAGCGGGGGGGGCTAATGAGCAGTTCTTC
CDR3 protein: CSGAGGANEQFF

V gene: TRBV5-1
clone size: .
D gene: .
J gene: TRBJ1-1
CDR3 DNA: TGCGCCAGCAGCTTGGTTGCGGGAGAGGGGACTGAAGCTTTCTTT
CDR3 protein: CASSLVAGEGTEAFF

V gene: TRBV10-3
clone size: few
D gene: .
J gene: TRBJ2-1
CDR3 DNA: TGTGCCATCAGTGAGTCGCCAGGGGCCCGCGGTGAGCAGTTCTTC
CDR3 protein: CAISESPGARGEQFF

V gene: TRBV10-3
clone size: .
D gene: TRBD1
J gene: TRBJ2-5
CDR3 DNA: TGTGCCATCAGTGGGGGGACAGGGGAAGAGACCCAGTACTTC
CDR3 protein: CAISGGTGEETQYF

V gene: TRBV5-1
clone size: .
D gene: .
J gene: TRBJ2-7
CDR3 DNA: TGCGCCAGCAGCTTGGGAACCCTAGTAGGGGGCGAGCAGTACTTC
CDR3 protein: CASSLGTLVGGEQYF

V gene: TRBV7-2
clone size: .
D gene: .
J gene: TRBJ1-1
CDR3 DNA: TGTACCAGCAGCACCGGACTGATGAACACTGAAGCTTTCTTT
CDR3 protein: CTSSTGLMNTEAFF

V gene: TRBV5-1
clone size: .
D gene: .
J gene: TRBJ2-1
CDR3 DNA: TGCGCCAGCAGCCCCGGATCCGCCTCCAATGAGCAGTTCTTC
CDR3 protein: CASSPGSASNEQFF

V gene: TRBV18
clone size: few
D gene: TRBD2
J gene: TRBJ2-7
CDR3 DNA: TGTGCCAGCTCACCGGGAGCGGGGATCCCCTACGAGCAGTACTTC
CDR3 protein: CASSPGAGIPYEQYF

V gene: TRBV14
clone size: few
D gene: TRBD2
J gene: TRBJ2-1
CDR3 DNA: TGTGCCAGCAGCCACCCCAGGACTAGCGGGAGAGGTAATGAGCAGTTCTTC
CDR3 protein: CASSHPRTSGRGNEQFF

V gene: TRBV29-1
clone size: few
D gene: .
J gene: TRBJ2-7
CDR3 DNA: TGCAGCGTAGCAACAGGGAACGAGCAGTACTTC
CDR3 protein: CSVATGNEQYF

V gene: TRBV20-1
clone size: few
D gene: .
J gene: TRBJ2-1
CDR3 DNA: TGCAGTGCCAACCCCCGGACTGCCCGAGGCAATGAGCAGTTCTTC
CDR3 protein: CSANPRTARGNEQFF

V gene: TRBV10-3
clone size: .
D gene: .
J gene: TRBJ2-3
CDR3 DNA: TGTGCCATCAGTGACTCCGGGACACTCCCCGGGGATACGCAGTATTTT
CDR3 protein: CAISDSGTLPGDTQYF

V gene: TRBV12-3/TRBV12-4
clone size: .
D gene: .
J gene: TRBJ2-1
CDR3 DNA: TGTGCCAGCAGTTCCCGGGGGCAGGGGGACTCCCCTGAGCAGTTCTTC
CDR3 protein: CASSSRGQGDSPEQFF

V gene: TRBV7-2
clone size: .
D gene: TRBD2
J gene: TRBJ2-7
CDR3 DNA: TGTGCCAGCAGCCCGAGCGGGGTTAGCTCCTACGAGCAGTACTTC
CDR3 protein: CASSPSGVSSYEQYF

V gene: TRBV29-1
clone size: .
D gene: TRBD2
J gene: TRBJ2-3
CDR3 DNA: TGCAGCGTTGATAGGGCTAGCGGGAGCACAGATACGCAGTATTTT
CDR3 protein: CSVDRASGSTDTQYF

V gene: TRBV3-1
clone size: .
D gene: .
J gene: TRBJ2-7
CDR3 DNA: TGTGCCAGCAGCCAAAGGAATCGTGTGCAGTACTTC
CDR3 protein: CASSQRNRVQYF

V gene: TRBV6-1
clone size: .
D gene: TRBD2
J gene: TRBJ2-2
CDR3 DNA: TGTGCCAGCAGTGGGACTAGCGGGGGGGCCAACACCGGGGAGCTGTTTTTT
CDR3 protein: CASSGTSGGANTGELFF

V gene: TRBV12-3/TRBV12-4
clone size: once
D gene: TRBD2
J gene: TRBJ2-1
CDR3 DNA: TGTGCCAGCAGTTTCGGACCTGGACTAGCGGTATACAATGAGCAGTTCTTC
CDR3 protein: CASSFGPGLAVYNEQFF

V gene: TRBV5-1
clone size: .
D gene: TRBD2
J gene: TRBJ2-3
CDR3 DNA: TGCGCCAGCAGCTTGACTAGCGGGGACGGTGATACGCAGTATTTT
CDR3 protein: CASSLTSGDGDTQYF

V gene: TRBV12-3/TRBV12-4
clone size: few
D gene: .
J gene: TRBJ2-7
CDR3 DNA: TGTGCCAGCAGTCCCAGCAGGCACAGCTCCTACGAGCAGTACTTC
CDR3 protein: CASSPSRHSSYEQYF

V gene: TRBV3-1
clone size: .
D gene: .
J gene: TRBJ2-7
CDR3 DNA: TGTGCCAGCAGCCAAGAGGGGGCGGGAGTTCACGAGCAGTACTTC
CDR3 protein: CASSQEGAGVHEQYF

V gene: TRBV28
clone size: few
D gene: .
J gene: TRBJ2-1
CDR3 DNA: TGTGCCAGCAGTTTCGGGCGTATCTTTGGGAATGAGCAGTTCTTC
CDR3 protein: CASSFGRIFGNEQFF

V gene: TRBV7-9
clone size: .
D gene: .
J gene: TRBJ2-7
CDR3 DNA: TGTGCCAGCAGCTTACAATCAGGGGCCTACGAGCAGTACTTC
CDR3 protein: CASSLQSGAYEQYF

V gene: TRBV29-1
clone size: few
D gene: TRBD2
J gene: TRBJ2-1
CDR3 DNA: TGCAGCGTGGGGACTAGCGGGAGGGCCTACAATGAGCAGTTCTTC
CDR3 protein: CSVGTSGRAYNEQFF

V gene: TRBV6-6
clone size: few
D gene: .
J gene: TRBJ2-7
CDR3 DNA: TGTGCCAGCAGTCTGAAGTCTCCGGGACGGACGACCTACGAGCAGTACTTC
CDR3 protein: CASSLKSPGRTTYEQYF

V gene: TRBV20-1
clone size: .
D gene: .
J gene: TRBJ2-1
CDR3 DNA: TGCAGTGCTAGAGATAATTCCCTTCGGGCGGGGCCCCCTTACAATGAGCAGTTCTTC
CDR3 protein: CSARDNSLRAGPPYNEQFF

V gene: TRBV11-2
clone size: .
D gene: .
J gene: TRBJ2-7
CDR3 DNA: TGTGCCAGCAGCTTAAGTCCCCCCGAGCAGTACTTC
CDR3 protein: CASSLSPPEQYF

V gene: TRBV7-9
clone size: few
D gene: .
J gene: TRBJ2-3
CDR3 DNA: TGTGCCAGCAGCTTACTTGGTGGAGATACGCAGTATTTT
CDR3 protein: CASSLLGGDTQYF

V gene: TRBV4-2
clone size: few
D gene: .
J gene: TRBJ2-7
CDR3 DNA: TGTGCCAGCAGCCAAGGTCCGGACTCCCACGGCTACGAGCAGTACTTC
CDR3 protein: CASSQGPDSHGYEQYF